This T cell receptor (beta chain) was identified in a study of blood T cell repertoires in COVID-19. The wider study: Sources were T cells, B-cell-depleted T cells, or PBMCs; the material itself was cDNA or gDNA.

This CDR3 spans 13 amino acids. V was pared by 2 bases and J by 7 bases, with 4 bases of the junction left unmatched. CDR1 is MNHEY and CDR2 is SVGEGT in the germline V gene. This clone was counted a few times. Per the authors' pipeline: Amplified reference gene primers provided the basis for estimating nucleated cell counts. Here immunoSEQ multiplex PCR was the method, and the copy in TCRdb shows in-frame clones only, minus some. Clone size and the V and J calls come from that table; the DNA yielded D and trimming. Of under 250,000 clones in the sample, roughly 79% were seen once. The material sequenced was PBMCs or T cells enriched from blood (not recorded which). The gene calls are TRBV6-2 or TRBV6-3 and TRBJ1-2; 7 bases are shared with TRBD1. The sequence derives from a woman between 50 and 59 years old with acute COVID-19. DNA for the CDR3: TGTGCCAGCAGTTACAGGGGGCGGAGTGGCTACACCTTC. Its protein product is CASSYRGRSGYTF.